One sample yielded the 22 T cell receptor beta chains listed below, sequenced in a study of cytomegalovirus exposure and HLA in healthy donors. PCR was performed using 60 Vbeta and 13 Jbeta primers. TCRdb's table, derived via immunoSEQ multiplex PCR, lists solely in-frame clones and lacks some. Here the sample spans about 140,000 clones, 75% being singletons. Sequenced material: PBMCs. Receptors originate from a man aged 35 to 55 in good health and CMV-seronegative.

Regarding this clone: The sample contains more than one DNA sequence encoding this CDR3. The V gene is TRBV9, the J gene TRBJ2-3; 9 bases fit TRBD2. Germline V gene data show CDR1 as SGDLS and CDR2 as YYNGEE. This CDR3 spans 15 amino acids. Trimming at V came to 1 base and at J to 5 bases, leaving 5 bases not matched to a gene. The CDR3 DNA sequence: TGTGCCAGCAGCGTATGGCGGGGGGGTTTAGATACGCAGTATTTT. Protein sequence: CASSVWRGGLDTQYF.

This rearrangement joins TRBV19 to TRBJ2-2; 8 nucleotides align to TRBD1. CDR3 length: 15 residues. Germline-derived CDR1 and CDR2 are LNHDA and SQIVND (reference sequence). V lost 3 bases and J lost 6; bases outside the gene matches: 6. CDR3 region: CASSIVSGGSGELFF. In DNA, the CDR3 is TGTGCCAGTAGTATCGTCTCAGGGGGCTCCGGGGAGCTGTTTTTT.

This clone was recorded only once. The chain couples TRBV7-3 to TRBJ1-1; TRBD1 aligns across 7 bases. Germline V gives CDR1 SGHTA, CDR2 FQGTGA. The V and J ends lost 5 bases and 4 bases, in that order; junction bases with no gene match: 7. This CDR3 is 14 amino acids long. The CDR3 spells CASSPQGMGTEAFF. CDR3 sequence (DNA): TGTGCCAGCAGCCCACAGGGGATGGGCACTGAAGCTTTCTTT.

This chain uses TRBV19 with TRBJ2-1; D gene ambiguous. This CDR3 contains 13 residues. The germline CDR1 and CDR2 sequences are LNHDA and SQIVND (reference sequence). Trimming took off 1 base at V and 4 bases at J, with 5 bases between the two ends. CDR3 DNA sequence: TGTGCCAGTAGTATAGGAGTTTACAATGAGCAGTTCTTC. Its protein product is CASSIGVYNEQFF.

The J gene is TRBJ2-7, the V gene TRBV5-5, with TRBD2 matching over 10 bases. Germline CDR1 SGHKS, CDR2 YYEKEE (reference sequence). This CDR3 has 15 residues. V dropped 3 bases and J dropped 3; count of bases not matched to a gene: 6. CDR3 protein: CASSWSGGGYYEQYF. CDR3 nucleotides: TGTGCCAGCAGCTGGAGCGGGGGGGGGTACTACGAGCAGTACTTC. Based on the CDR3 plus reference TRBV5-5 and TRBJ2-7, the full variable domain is DAGVTQSPTHLIKTRGQQVTLRCSPISGHKSVSWYQQVLGQGPQFIFQYYEKEERGRGNFPDRFSARQFPNYSSELNVNALLLGDSALYLCASSWSGGGYYEQYFGPGTRLTVT.

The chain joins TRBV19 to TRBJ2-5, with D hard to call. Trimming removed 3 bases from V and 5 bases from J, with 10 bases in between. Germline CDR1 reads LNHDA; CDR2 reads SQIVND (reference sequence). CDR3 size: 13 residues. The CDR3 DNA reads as TGTGCCAGTAGTATTGCAGTGATGGAGACCCAGTACTTC. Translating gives CASSIAVMETQYF.

CDR3 nucleotide sequence: TGTGCCAGCAGGGACAGCCGGGACCGGTACTATGGCTACACCTTC. Translated: CASRDSRDRYYGYTF. V and J are TRBV7-3 and TRBJ1-2, with TRBD1 as a possible D gene (6 bases). Germline V CDR1 and CDR2: SGHTA, FQGTGA. Trimming took off 6 bases at V and 3 bases at J, with 17 bases between the two ends. CDR3 size: 15 residues.

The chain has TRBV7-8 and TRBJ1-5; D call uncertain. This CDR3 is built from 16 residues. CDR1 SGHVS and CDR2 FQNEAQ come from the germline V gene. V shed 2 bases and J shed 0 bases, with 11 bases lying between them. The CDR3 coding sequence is TGTGCCAGCAGCTTAATCCAGGCGTATAGCAATCAGCCCCAGCATTTT. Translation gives CASSLIQAYSNQPQHF.

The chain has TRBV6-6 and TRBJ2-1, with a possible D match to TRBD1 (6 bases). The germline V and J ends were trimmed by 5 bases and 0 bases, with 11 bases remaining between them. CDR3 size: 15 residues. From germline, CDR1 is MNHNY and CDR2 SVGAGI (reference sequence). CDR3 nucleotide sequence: TGTGCCAGCAGTCCTACAGGGAGCTCCTACAATGAGCAGTTCTTC. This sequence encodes CASSPTGSSYNEQFF.

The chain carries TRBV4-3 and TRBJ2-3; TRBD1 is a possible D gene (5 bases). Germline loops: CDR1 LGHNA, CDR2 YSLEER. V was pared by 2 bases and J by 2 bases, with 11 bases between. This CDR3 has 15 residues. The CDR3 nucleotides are TGCGCCAGCAGCCAAAAGGGGCCTCACACAGATACGCAGTATTTT. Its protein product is CASSQKGPHTDTQYF.

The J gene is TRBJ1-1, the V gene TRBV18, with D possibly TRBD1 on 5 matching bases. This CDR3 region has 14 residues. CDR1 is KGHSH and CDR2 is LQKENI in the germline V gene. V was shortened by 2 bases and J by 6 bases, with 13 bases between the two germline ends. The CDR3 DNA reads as TGTGCCAGCTCACCATTTCAGGGTGGCCCTGAAGCTTTCTTT. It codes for CASSPFQGGPEAFF.

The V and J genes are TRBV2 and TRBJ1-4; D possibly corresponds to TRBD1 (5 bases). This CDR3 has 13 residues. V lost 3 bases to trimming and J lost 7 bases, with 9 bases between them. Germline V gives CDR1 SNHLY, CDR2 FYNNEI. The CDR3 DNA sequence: TGTGCCAGCAGTGAGGTGGGGGGTGAAAAACTGTTTTTT. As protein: CASSEVGGEKLFF.

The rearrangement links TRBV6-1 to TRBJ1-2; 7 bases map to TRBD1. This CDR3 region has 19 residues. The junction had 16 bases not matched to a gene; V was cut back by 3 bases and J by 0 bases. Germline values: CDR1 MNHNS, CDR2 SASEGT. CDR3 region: CASSEPGGTASNPNYGYTF. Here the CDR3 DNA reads TGTGCCAGCAGTGAGCCGGGTGGGACAGCGTCCAATCCTAACTATGGCTACACCTTC.

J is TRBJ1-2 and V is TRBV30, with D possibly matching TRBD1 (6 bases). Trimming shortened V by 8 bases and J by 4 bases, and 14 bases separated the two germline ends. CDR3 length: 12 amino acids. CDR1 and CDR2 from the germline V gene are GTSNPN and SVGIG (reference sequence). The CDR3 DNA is TGTGCCCGGGACGGCAGGGGCTATGGCTACACCTTC. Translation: CARDGRGYGYTF.

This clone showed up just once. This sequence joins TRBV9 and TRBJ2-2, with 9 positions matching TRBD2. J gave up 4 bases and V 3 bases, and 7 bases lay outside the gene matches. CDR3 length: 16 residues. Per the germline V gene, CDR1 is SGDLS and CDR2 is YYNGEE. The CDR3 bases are TGTGCCAGCAGCGGCCGCGCGGGGGGGGCCACCGGGGAGCTGTTTTTT. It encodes CASSGRAGGATGELFF.

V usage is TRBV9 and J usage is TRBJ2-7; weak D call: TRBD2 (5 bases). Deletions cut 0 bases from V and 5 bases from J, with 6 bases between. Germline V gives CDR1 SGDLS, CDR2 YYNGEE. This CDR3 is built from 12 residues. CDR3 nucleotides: TGTGCCAGCAGCGTAGCGGGGAACGAGCAGTACTTC. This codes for CASSVAGNEQYF.

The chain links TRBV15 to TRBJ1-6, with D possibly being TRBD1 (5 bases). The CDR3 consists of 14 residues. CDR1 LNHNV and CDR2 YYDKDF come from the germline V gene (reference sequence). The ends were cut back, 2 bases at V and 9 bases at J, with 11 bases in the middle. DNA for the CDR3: TGTGCCACCAGCAGAACAGGTCGTCTTTCACCCCTCCACTTT. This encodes CATSRTGRLSPLHF.

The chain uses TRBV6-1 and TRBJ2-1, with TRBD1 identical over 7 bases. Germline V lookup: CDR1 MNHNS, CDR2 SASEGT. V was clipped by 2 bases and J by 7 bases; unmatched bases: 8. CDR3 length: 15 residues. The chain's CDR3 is CASSELTGEGNEQFF. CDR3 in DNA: TGTGCCAGCAGTGAACTTACAGGGGAAGGGAATGAGCAGTTCTTC.

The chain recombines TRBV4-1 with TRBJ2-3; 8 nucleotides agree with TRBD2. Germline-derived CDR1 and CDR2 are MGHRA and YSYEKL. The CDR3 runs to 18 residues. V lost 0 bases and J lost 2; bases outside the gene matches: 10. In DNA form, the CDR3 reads TGCGCCAGCAGCCAAGATAATATTAAGCGGGGGTTCACAGATACGCAGTATTTT. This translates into CASSQDNIKRGFTDTQYF.

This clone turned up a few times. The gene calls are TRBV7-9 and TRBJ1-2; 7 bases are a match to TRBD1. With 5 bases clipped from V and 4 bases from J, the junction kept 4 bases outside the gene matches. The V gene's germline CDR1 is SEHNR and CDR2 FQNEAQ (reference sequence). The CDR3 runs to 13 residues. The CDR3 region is CASSENRGYGYTF. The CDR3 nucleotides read TGTGCCAGCAGCGAAAACAGGGGCTATGGCTACACCTTC.

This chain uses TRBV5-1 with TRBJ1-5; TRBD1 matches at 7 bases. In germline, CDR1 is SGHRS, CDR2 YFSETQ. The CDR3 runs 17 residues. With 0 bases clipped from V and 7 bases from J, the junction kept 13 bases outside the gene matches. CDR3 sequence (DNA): TGCGCCAGCAGCTTGGGACTCACAGGGGAAGGATCCCAGCCCCAGCATTTT. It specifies CASSLGLTGEGSQPQHF.

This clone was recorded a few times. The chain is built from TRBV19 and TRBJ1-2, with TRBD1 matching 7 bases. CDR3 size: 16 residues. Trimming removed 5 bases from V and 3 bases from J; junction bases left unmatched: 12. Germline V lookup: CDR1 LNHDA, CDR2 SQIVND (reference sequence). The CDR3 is CASSLLVDRVHYGYTF. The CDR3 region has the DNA TGTGCCAGTAGTCTACTTGTTGACAGGGTGCACTATGGCTACACCTTC.